This T cell receptor beta chain was retrieved from a study of blood T cell repertoires in COVID-19. Turning to the study itself: The analysed material was cDNA or gDNA that came from T cells, B-cell-depleted T cells, or PBMCs.

Ages ranged from about 18 to 89 years, with residence in 20 to 30 US areas. Cohort allocation depended upon clinical history that participants reported. Cohort 3 donors were reported recovered after two negative PCRs, clearance, or symptom resolution. Germline V lookup: CDR1 SQVTM, CDR2 ANQGSEA. This CDR3 spans 12 amino acids. Trimming stripped 3 bases from V and 6 bases from J, with 9 bases between. Generated by immunoSEQ multiplex PCR, the TCRdb table keeps only in-frame clones and is missing some. This sample yields around 300,000 clones, of which approximately 91% are seen a single time; 1.7% belongs to the top ten.

V usage is TRBV29-1 and J usage is TRBJ2-1, with a possible D match to TRBD2 (5 bases). The sequence was obtained from a woman aged 40-49 years who had recovered from COVID-19. The specimen sequenced was PBMCs or T cells enriched from blood (not recorded which). The DNA for the CDR3 is TGCAGCGTTGACCGGACTGGCAATGAGCAGTTCTTC. As protein: CSVDRTGNEQFF.